Presented here are 14 T cell receptor beta chains from one specimen sequenced in a study of control samples from healthy donors and cancer patients. The protocol was immunoSEQ multiplex PCR, while the TCRdb copy is restricted to in-frame clones and leaves out a portion. The sample has approximately 97,000 clones, 92% seen once; the top ten hold roughly 2.5%. The sequencing sample was made of blood. The receptors stem from a woman under 30 in good health.

The chain uses TRBV1 and TRBJ1-3; the D call of TRBD1 is as the table states it, not checked on the DNA. TRBV1 is a pseudogene. The CDR3 has 15 amino acids. The CDR3 sequence is CTSSDTFSSGNTIYF. CDR3 in DNA: TGCACCAGCAGCGACACATTCAGCTCTGGAAACACCATATATTTT.

This chain uses TRBV19 with TRBJ1-5; weak D call: TRBD1 (6 bases). The V and J ends lost 5 bases and 4 bases respectively, with 12 bases between them. CDR3 size: 14 residues. Germline V lookup: CDR1 LNHDA, CDR2 SQIVND (reference sequence). The CDR3 reads CASSGGHPNQPQHF. The DNA of the CDR3 is TGTGCCAGTAGTGGGGGACATCCTAATCAGCCCCAGCATTTT.

The chain has TRBV5-1 and TRBJ1-2; D gene unclear. The germline CDR1 and CDR2 sequences are SGHRS and YFSETQ. V lost 4 bases, J lost 2 bases, and 9 bases lay in between. The CDR3 is made up of 13 amino acids. The CDR3 region is CASSPTPNYGYTF. In DNA form, the CDR3 reads TGCGCCAGCAGCCCGACCCCAAACTATGGCTACACCTTC.

The CDR3 loop reads CASSLLVSSPLHF. The CDR3 nucleotides read TGTGCCAGCAGTCTTCTTGTGAGTTCACCCCTCCACTTT. The chain recombines TRBV28 with TRBJ1-6; D is uncertain. The germline V and J ends were trimmed by 5 bases and 9 bases, with 11 bases remaining between them. CDR3 size: 13 residues. Germline CDR1 is MDHEN and CDR2 is SYDVKM.

This chain links TRBV29-1 with TRBJ1-2; a weak D match, TRBD1 (6 bases). Germline CDR1 is SQVTM and CDR2 is ANQGSEA. Trimming removed 4 bases from V and 4 bases from J, with 10 bases in between. There are 12 residues in the CDR3. In nucleotides, the CDR3 is TGCAGCGTTGGGGACACCCGCTATGGCTACACCTTC. Protein: CSVGDTRYGYTF.

This clone was recorded only once. This chain joins TRBV9 and TRBJ1-1, with D uncertain. Germline V gene data show CDR1 as SGDLS and CDR2 as YYNGEE. V shed 0 bases and J shed 0 bases, with 9 bases lying between them. The CDR3 length is 15 residues. The CDR3 loop reads CASSVGALLNTEAFF. CDR3 DNA sequence: TGTGCCAGCAGCGTAGGGGCTCTTTTGAACACTGAAGCTTTCTTT.

This chain connects TRBV20-1 to TRBJ1-2, with unresolved D. The V gene's germline CDR1 is DFQATT and CDR2 SNEGSKA (reference sequence). The V gene lost 5 bases and the J gene lost 8 bases, with 9 bases spanning the gap. This CDR3 is 10 amino acids long. The CDR3 DNA follows: TGCAGTGCTCTCAACGAAGGCTACACCTTC. Its translation is CSALNEGYTF.

The J gene is TRBJ2-5, the V gene TRBV5-1; weak D call: TRBD1 (6 bases). CDR3 length: 14 residues. The germline V and J ends were trimmed by 6 bases and 5 bases, with 17 bases remaining between them. Germline V gene lookup returns CDR1 SGHRS and CDR2 YFSETQ. CDR3 sequence: CASTLDSLVETQYF. CDR3 nucleotide sequence: TGCGCCAGCACCCTGGACAGTCTGGTTGAGACCCAGTACTTC. Using reference TRBV5-1 and TRBJ2-5 for the parts outside the CDR3, the full variable domain is KAGVTQTPRYLIKTRGQQVTLSCSPISGHRSVSWYQQTPGQGLQFLFEYFSETQRNKGNFPGRFSGRQFSNSRSEMNVSTLELGDSALYLCASTLDSLVETQYFGPGTRLLVL.

The chain couples TRBV19 to TRBJ2-2, with 9 bases aligning to TRBD1. The CDR3 covers 15 residues. V lost 3 bases to trimming and J lost 4 bases; unmatched junction nucleotides: 3. Germline-derived CDR1 and CDR2 are LNHDA and SQIVND (reference sequence). CDR3 region: CASSIGTGPTGELFF. DNA of the CDR3: TGTGCCAGTAGTATCGGGACAGGGCCCACCGGGGAGCTGTTTTTT.

This clone appeared a few times. V is TRBV27 and J is TRBJ1-5, with D possibly matching TRBD1 (5 bases). CDR1 and CDR2 (germline): MNHEY, SMNVEV (reference sequence). V was trimmed by 2 bases and J by 2 bases, leaving 10 bases between them. The CDR3 has 15 amino acids. CDR3 nucleotides: TGTGCCAGCAGTTTAAGCCGGGACGGCAATCAGCCCCAGCATTTT. Translating gives CASSLSRDGNQPQHF.

This chain uses TRBV6-2 or TRBV6-3 with TRBJ1-1; D call uncertain. Trimming pared 1 base from V and 0 bases from J, leaving 12 bases between. This CDR3 region has 16 residues. Germline assignment: CDR1 MNHEY and CDR2 SVGEGT. The CDR3 DNA is TGTGCCAGCAGTTACTTCGGTGAGCGGTTGAACACTGAAGCTTTCTTT. It translates to CASSYFGERLNTEAFF.

The CDR3 nucleotides are TGTGCCAGCAGCTTAGTGGGGGAATGGAATCAGCCCCAGCATTTT. Its protein is CASSLVGEWNQPQHF. V gene TRBV7-8 combines with J gene TRBJ1-5; D possibly corresponds to TRBD1 (5 bases). Looked up from germline, CDR1 is SGHVS and CDR2 is FQNEAQ. The CDR3 covers 15 residues. Trimming left V 1 base short and J 4 bases short, with 11 bases between.

This clone was seen only a few times. The chain combines TRBV7-8 with TRBJ2-1, with TRBD2 identical over 8 bases. Germline CDR1 SGHVS, CDR2 FQNEAQ. Trimming cost V 1 base and J 4 bases; bases outside gene matches: 6. The CDR3 totals 16 residues. The CDR3 DNA reads as TGTGCCAGCAGCTTAGGCGCGGGGGGCGGGTACAATGAGCAGTTCTTC. Its translation is CASSLGAGGGYNEQFF.

The chain employs TRBV12-2 and TRBJ1-1. TRBV12-2 is a pseudogene segment. This CDR3 is 18 amino acids long. This CDR3 is CASRFRRDPILTNTEAFF. The CDR3 bases are TGTGCAAGTCGCTTTCGCCGGGACCCCATTTTAACGAACACTGAAGCTTTCTTT.